This TCR beta chain is drawn from a study of high-grade serous ovarian cancer treatment subgroups. Study-level background: Samples averaged roughly 14,000 reads and roughly 7,700 unique TCR beta rearrangements. Study-wide findings and caveats: TCR relatedness rose with neoantigen level and trended with mutation load. Same-patient tumor repertoires overlapped at about 0.095 to 0.85; different patients barely overlapped. The analyses considered CDR3 and ignored CDR1 and CDR2.

Tumor samples were obtained before definitive surgery or chemotherapy. Produced via immunoSEQ multiplex PCR; TCRdb's table is partial and in-frame only. This sample yields 7,500 or so clones, of which roughly three quarters are seen a single time; around 10% belongs to the top ten. This clone was observed once. The antigen is not known. There are 16 residues in the CDR3. Trimming shortened V by 4 bases and J by 5 bases, and 22 bases separated the two germline ends. Germline V gene lookup returns CDR1 SGHNT and CDR2 YYREEE (reference sequence). Material: tumor tissue. The V call is TRBV5-4, the J call TRBJ2-7; D is unclear. This receptor was taken from a human donor with high-grade serous ovarian cancer. The CDR3 region is CASSPPPAVSWNEQYF. The CDR3, as DNA: TGTGCCAGCAGCCCCCCACCGGCCGTTTCGTGGAACGAGCAGTACTTC.